This T cell receptor (beta chain) was recovered during a study of beta chain features in type 1 diabetes. Expressed TCRB transcripts got sequenced, as all isolated RNA was reverse transcribed. Data came from immunoSEQ multiplex PCR; TCRdb stores just in-frame clones and leaves some out. The sample lists about 180,000 clones, 10% to 15% occurring once. This clonotype was obtained from a woman aged 18-35 years in good health. Input material: central memory CD4+ T cells from blood.

The CDR3 sequence: CASSFLQGSYNEQFF. The DNA for the CDR3 is TGTGCCAGCAGTTTCTTACAGGGGTCCTACAATGAGCAGTTCTTC. The chain carries TRBV27 and TRBJ2-1; the match to TRBD1 covers 7 bases. Germline V gene sequence: CDR1 MNHEY, CDR2 SMNVEV (reference sequence). The junction had 3 bases not matched to a gene; V was cut back by 3 bases and J by 1 base. The CDR3 runs 15 residues.